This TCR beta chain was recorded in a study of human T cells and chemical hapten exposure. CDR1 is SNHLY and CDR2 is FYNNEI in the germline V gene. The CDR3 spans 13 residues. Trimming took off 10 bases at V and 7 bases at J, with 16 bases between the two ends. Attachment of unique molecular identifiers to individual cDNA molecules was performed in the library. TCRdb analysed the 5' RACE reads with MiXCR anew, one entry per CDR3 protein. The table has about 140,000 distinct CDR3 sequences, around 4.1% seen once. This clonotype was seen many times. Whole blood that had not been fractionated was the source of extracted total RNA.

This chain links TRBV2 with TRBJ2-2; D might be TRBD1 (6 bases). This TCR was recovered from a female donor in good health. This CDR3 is CAINSGEIGELFF. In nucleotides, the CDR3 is TGTGCCATTAACTCAGGGGAAATCGGGGAGCTGTTTTTT.